The present T cell receptor beta chain was sequenced within a study of human T cells and chemical hapten exposure. General study findings and limits: The number of TCRs over 1 in 1000 frequency stayed unchanged after DPC.

One entry per CDR3 protein results from TCRdb running MiXCR on the RACE reads. The table lists 180,000 or so distinct CDR3 sequences, about 14% of them singletons. There are 14 residues in the CDR3. Germline values: CDR1 SNHLY, CDR2 FYNNEI. Trimming cost V 9 bases and J 0 bases; bases outside gene matches: 5. Time point in this sample: patch test 1, 2 weeks after DPC sensitization. The sample's treatment: therapeutic diphenylcyclopropenone sensitization with weekly scalp DPC. This clonotype was counted at least ten times. What it recognizes is unknown. This TCR derives from a woman aged 30 to 39 with alopecia areata. Some clones in this sample may be carry-over from other donors' samples. The material was whole blood, obtained in connection with sensitization to the hapten diphenylcyclopropenone (DPC). V and J are TRBV2 and TRBJ2-3; 8 bases fit TRBD2. CDR3: CARRGTRSTDTQYF. The DNA of the CDR3 is TGTGCCAGGAGGGGGACTAGGAGCACAGATACGCAGTATTTT.